The entry that follows covers one T cell receptor beta chain sequence. Antigen unknown. The data belong to a study of T-cell memory formation after mild COVID-19. Background on the study: Across donors, TCR clusters were largely donor specific. Study results and caveats: Clones contracting over day 15 to 85 were CD4/CD8 balanced, with later expanders leaning CD4+.

CDR1 is MNHEY, CDR2 SVGEGT, per germline. V was shortened by 4 bases and J by 9 bases, with 7 bases between the two germline ends. CDR3 length: 11 amino acids. TCRdb reprocessed the 5' RACE reads via MiXCR and lists one record per CDR3 protein. This table has about 440,000 distinct CDR3 sequences, around 19% appearing once. The J gene is TRBJ2-1, the V gene TRBV6-2 or TRBV6-3; tentative D call: TRBD2 (5 bases). The sequenced material came from PBMCs or a T cell subset sorted from them (not recorded which). The sequence was collected from an adult woman who had mild COVID-19 (a few samples of this study predate the infection). Cell type and time point are not known. The DNA of the CDR3 is TGTGCCAGCAGTTTAGCGACTGAGCAGTTCTTC. It translates to CASSLATEQFF.